This T cell receptor (beta chain) is from a study of blood T cell repertoires in COVID-19 (dated by TCRdb to between 2020 and 2021). General notes on the study: Samples covering the acute and convalescent phases of COVID-19 were provided by collaborators in the United States, Italy and Spain. A freely available public database, intended as a resource for researchers studying the immune response to SARS-CoV-2, is where the repertoires were released. Where available, HLA class I and class II types were obtained from metadata supplied by the sample provider rather than from assay-based typing. Sample metadata almost always included a de-identified subject ID, COVID-19 status, age in years and sex. Samples came from the ongoing ImmuneRACE study (first 160 participants) plus 1,254 subjects from 6 global collaborators. The material from the prospective study consisted of cDNA or gDNA derived from T cells, B-cell-depleted T cells, or PBMCs. Deeply sampled blood TCRbeta repertoires from subjects exposed to, actively infected with, or recovered from COVID-19 were included in the dataset.

The collaborating institutions used their own protocols to collect whole blood in K2EDTA tubes. For TCRbeta analysis, collaborators shipped samples as frozen whole blood, isolated PBMCs, or DNA extracted from either of those sample types. With regard to this clone: Its antigen is currently not known. Base qualities are not provided; no much larger clone lies one nucleotide away.

Study-level results and caveats: The quantity of clinical and demographic metadata differed by source and by participant and was supplied without curation.

The immunoSEQ Assay, a bias-controlled multiplex PCR, was used to amplify TCRbeta CDR3 regions from genomic DNA. Regarding the original processing steps: The number of nucleated cells in each sample was estimated from the amplification of reference gene primers within the assay. Sequence reads were collapsed and filtered to measure the absolute abundance of every unique TCRbeta CDR3 rearrangement. For each sample, productive Simpson clonality was calculated as the square root of Simpson's diversity index over productive rearrangements. As stored in TCRdb, this immuneACCESS dataset retains in-frame rearrangements with V and J assigned. A fraction of the clones does not appear; measured against another copy, unresolved V genes explain less than half of the discrepancy, and the remainder lacks a known reason. The DNA was the basis for D and trimming; V, J and clone size are from that table. The sample table holds about 360,000 clones, of which about 87% were seen once. The ten most abundant clones make up about 2.9% of the sample.

CDR1 and CDR2 are read off the germline V gene (reference sequence) as SGHNT and YYREEE. V lost 1 base and J lost 10 bases; the stretch between them is 17 bases long. Measured from the cysteine to the phenylalanine, the CDR3 is 14 residues long. Left in the record is the CDR3 DNA by itself, 42 bases read in frame from the first base. Recombination connected TRBV5-4 to TRBJ1-1, with TRBD1 perhaps the D gene, on 6 matching bases. The sample consisted of peripheral blood. The TCR comes from a human donor in a cohort sampled during active COVID-19. The CDR3 region: CASSLTGTARGAFF. The nucleotide sequence reads TGTGCCAGCAGCTTGACAGGGACGGCACGAGGAGCTTTCTTT.